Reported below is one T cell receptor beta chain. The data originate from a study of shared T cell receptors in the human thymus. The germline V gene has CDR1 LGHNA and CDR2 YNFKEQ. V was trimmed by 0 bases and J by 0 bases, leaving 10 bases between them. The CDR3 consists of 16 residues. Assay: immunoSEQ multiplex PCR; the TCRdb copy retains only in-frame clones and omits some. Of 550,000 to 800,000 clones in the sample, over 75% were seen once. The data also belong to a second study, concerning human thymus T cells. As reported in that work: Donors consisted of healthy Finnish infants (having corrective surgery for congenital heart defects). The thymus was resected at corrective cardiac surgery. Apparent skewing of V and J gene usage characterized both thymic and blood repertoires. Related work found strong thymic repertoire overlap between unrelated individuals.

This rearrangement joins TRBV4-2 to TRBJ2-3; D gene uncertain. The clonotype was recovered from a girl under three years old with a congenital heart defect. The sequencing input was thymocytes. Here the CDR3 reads CASSQDWPTSTDTQYF. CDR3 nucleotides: TGTGCCAGCAGCCAAGATTGGCCGACTAGCACAGATACGCAGTATTTT.